The rows below give T cell receptor beta chains drawn from one sample of a study of blood T cell repertoires in COVID-19. Profiled with immunoSEQ multiplex PCR; TCRdb holds only in-frame clones, not every one. The data contain tens of thousands of clones, more than 60% of them singletons. The sample comprised peripheral blood. Every receptor here comes from a woman aged 50 to 60 with active or convalescent COVID-19. Each CDR3 is given with its conserved first and last residue. The order of the fields is CDR3 protein, V gene, J gene.

CDR3aa: CASSIERRDNEQFF
v_gene: TRBV19
j_gene: TRBJ2-1

CDR3aa: CAISGDRDSGNTIYF
v_gene: TRBV10-3
j_gene: TRBJ1-3

CDR3aa: CASVGQPNTEAFF
v_gene: TRBV2
j_gene: TRBJ1-1

CDR3aa: CAISLTGDEQYF
v_gene: TRBV10-3
j_gene: TRBJ2-7

CDR3aa: CASRDWTSGNYEQYF
v_gene: TRBV19
j_gene: TRBJ2-7

CDR3aa: CASSPSAGGYNEQFF
v_gene: TRBV11-2
j_gene: TRBJ2-1

CDR3aa: CASSQDEASGTKNIQYF
v_gene: TRBV14
j_gene: TRBJ2-4

CDR3aa: CASSHRGVGYEQYF
v_gene: TRBV27
j_gene: TRBJ2-7

CDR3aa: CASSLQGAQTEAFF
v_gene: TRBV28
j_gene: TRBJ1-1

CDR3aa: CASSPRVIRTNTGELFF
v_gene: TRBV4-1
j_gene: TRBJ2-2

CDR3aa: CASSLEVAGPQETQYF
v_gene: TRBV5-1
j_gene: TRBJ2-5

CDR3aa: CASSFEGQGGEKLFF
v_gene: TRBV28
j_gene: TRBJ1-4